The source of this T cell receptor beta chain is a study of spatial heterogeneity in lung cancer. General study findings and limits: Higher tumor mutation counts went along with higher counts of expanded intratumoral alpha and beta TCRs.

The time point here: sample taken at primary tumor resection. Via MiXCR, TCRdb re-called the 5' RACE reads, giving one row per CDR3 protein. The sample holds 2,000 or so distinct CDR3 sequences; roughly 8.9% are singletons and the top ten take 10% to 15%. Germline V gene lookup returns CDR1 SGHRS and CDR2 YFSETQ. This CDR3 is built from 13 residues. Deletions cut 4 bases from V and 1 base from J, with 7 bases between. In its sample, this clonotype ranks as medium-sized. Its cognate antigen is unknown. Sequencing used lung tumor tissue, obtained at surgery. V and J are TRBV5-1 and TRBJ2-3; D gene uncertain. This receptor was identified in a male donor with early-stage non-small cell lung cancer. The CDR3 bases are TGCGCCAGCAGCCCACTCGGCACAGATACGCAGTATTTT. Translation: CASSPLGTDTQYF. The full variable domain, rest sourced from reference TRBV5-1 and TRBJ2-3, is KAGVTQTPRYLIKTRGQQVTLSCSPISGHRSVSWYQQTPGQGLQFLFEYFSETQRNKGNFPGRFSGRQFSNSRSEMNVSTLELGDSALYLCASSPLGTDTQYFGPGTRLTVL.